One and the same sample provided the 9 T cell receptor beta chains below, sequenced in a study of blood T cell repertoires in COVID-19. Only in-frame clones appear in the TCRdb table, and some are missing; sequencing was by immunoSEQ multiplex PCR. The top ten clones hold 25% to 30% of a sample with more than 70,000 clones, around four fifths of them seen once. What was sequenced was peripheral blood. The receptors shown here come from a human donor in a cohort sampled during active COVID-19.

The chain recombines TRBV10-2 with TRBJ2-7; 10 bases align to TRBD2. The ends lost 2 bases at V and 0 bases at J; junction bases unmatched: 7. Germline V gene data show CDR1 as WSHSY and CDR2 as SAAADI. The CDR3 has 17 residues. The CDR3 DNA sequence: TGCGCCAGCAGTGAGGTTCTAGCGGGGGATGTCTCCTACGAGCAGTACTTC. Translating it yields CASSEVLAGDVSYEQYF.

The CDR3 bases are TGTGCCAGCAGCCAAGGAGTTCGGGACTCCACCTTCGAGCAGTACTTC. It translates to CASSQGVRDSTFEQYF. J is TRBJ2-7 and V is TRBV4-2, with a possible D match to TRBD2 (6 bases). The CDR3 totals 16 residues. The V end was cut by 1 base, the J end by 6 bases, with 19 bases between. CDR1 LGHNA and CDR2 YNFKEQ come from the germline V gene.

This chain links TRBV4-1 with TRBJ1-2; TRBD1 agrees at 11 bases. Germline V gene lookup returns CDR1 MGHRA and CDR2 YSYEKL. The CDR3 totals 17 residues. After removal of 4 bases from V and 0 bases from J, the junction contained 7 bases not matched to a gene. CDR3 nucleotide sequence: TGCGCCAGCAGCCCCGGACAGGGGGCCGCTTCTAACTATGGCTACACCTTC. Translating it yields CASSPGQGAASNYGYTF.

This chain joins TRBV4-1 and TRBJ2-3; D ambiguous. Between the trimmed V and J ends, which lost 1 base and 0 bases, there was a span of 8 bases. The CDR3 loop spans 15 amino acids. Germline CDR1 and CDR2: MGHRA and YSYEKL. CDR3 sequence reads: CASSQGSESTDTQYF. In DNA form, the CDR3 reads TGCGCCAGCAGCCAAGGGTCGGAGAGCACAGATACGCAGTATTTT.

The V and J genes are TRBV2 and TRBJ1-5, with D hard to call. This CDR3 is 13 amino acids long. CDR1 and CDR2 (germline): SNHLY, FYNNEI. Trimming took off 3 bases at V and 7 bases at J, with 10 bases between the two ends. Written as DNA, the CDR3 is TGTGCCAGCAGTGACCTCCTTGGCCAGCCCCAGCATTTT. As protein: CASSDLLGQPQHF. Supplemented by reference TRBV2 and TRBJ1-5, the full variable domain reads EPEVTQTPSHQVTQMGQEVILRCVPISNHLYFYWYRQILGQKVEFLVSFYNNEISEKSEIFDDQFSVERPDGSNFTLKIRSTKLEDSAMYFCASSDLLGQPQHFGDGTRLSIL.

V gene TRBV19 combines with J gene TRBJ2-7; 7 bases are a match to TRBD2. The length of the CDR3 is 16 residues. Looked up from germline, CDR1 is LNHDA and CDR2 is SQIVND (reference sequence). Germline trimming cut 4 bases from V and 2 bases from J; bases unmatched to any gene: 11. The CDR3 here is CASSTPPGRDTYEQYF. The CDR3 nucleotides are TGTGCCAGTAGTACACCCCCTGGGAGGGATACCTACGAGCAGTACTTC.

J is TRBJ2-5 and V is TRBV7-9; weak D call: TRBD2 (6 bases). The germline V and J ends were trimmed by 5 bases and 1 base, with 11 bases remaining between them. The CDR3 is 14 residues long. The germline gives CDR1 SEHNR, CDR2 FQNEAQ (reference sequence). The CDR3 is CASSQGTSQETQYF. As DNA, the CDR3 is TGTGCCAGCAGCCAAGGGACTTCCCAAGAGACCCAGTACTTC. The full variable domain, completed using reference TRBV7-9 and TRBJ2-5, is DTGVSQNPRHKITKRGQNVTFRCDPISEHNRLYWYRQTLGQGPEFLTYFQNEAQLEKSRLLSDRFSAERPKGSFSTLEIQRTEQGDSAMYLCASSQGTSQETQYFGPGTRLLVL.

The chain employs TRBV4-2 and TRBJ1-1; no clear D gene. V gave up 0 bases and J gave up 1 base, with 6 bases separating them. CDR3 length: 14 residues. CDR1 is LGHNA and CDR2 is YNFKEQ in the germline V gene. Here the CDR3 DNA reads TGTGCCAGCAGCCAAGAAAGAGGGAACACTGAAGCTTTCTTT. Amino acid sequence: CASSQERGNTEAFF.

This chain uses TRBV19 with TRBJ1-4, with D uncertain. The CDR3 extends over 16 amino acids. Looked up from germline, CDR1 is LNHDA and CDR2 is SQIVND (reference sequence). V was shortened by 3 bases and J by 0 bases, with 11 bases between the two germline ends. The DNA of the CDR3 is TGTGCCAGTAGTATGCCAGACTTTTCAACTAATGAAAAACTGTTTTTT. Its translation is CASSMPDFSTNEKLFF.